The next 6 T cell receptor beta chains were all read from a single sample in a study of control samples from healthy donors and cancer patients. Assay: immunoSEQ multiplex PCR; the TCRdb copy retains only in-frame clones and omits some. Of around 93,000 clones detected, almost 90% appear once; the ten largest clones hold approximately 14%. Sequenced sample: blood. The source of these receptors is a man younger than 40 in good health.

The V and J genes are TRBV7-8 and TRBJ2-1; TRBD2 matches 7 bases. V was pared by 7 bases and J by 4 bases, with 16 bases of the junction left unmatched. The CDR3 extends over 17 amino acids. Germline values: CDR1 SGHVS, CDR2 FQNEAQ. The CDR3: CASNNPLSGRGYNEQFF. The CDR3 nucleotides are TGTGCCAGCAACAACCCTCTATCGGGGCGGGGGTACAATGAGCAGTTCTTC.

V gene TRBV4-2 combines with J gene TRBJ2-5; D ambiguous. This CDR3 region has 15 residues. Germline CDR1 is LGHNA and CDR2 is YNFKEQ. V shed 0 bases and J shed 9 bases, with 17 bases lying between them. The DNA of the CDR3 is TGTGCCAGCAGCCAAGATTGGACCACCCGTATGGCCCAGTACTTC. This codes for CASSQDWTTRMAQYF.

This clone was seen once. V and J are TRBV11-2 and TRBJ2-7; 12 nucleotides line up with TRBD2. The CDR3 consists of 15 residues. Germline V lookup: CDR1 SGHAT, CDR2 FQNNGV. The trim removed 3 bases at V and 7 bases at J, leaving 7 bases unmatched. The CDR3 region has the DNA TGTGCCAGCAGCTTGATACGACTAGCGGGAGTAGAGCAGTACTTC. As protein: CASSLIRLAGVEQYF.

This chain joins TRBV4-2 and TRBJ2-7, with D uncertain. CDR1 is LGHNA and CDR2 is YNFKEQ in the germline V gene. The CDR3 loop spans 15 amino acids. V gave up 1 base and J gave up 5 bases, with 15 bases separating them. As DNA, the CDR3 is TGTGCCAGCAGCCAAGTTGAAGGGAACTATGACGAGCAGTACTTC. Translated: CASSQVEGNYDEQYF.

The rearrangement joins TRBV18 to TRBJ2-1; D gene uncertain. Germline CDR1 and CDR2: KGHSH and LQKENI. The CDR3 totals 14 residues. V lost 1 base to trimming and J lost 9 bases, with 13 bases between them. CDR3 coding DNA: TGTGCCAGCTCACCACGAAAGGGATTAGGTGAGCAGTTCTTC. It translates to CASSPRKGLGEQFF.

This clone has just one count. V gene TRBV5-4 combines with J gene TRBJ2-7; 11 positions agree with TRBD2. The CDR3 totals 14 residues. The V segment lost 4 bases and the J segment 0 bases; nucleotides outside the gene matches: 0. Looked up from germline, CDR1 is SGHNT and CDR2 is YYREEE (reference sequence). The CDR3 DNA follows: TGTGCCAGCAGCACTAGCGGGAGCTCCTACGAGCAGTACTTC. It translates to CASSTSGSSYEQYF. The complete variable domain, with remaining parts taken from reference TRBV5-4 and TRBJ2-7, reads ETGVTQSPTHLIKTRGQQVTLRCSSQSGHNTVSWYQQALGQGPQFIFQYYREEENGRGNFPPRFSGLQFPNYSSELNVNALELDDSALYLCASSTSGSSYEQYFGPGTRLTVT.